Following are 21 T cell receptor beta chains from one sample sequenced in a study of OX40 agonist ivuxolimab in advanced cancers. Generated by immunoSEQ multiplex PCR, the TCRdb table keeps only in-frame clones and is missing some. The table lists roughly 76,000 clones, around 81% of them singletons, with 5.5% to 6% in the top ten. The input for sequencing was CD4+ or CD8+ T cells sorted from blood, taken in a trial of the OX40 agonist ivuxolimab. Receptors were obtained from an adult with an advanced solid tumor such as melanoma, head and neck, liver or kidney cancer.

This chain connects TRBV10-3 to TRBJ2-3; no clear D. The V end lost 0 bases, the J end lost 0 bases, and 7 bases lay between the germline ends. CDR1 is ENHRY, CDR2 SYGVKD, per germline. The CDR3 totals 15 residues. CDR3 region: CAISESTESTDTQYF. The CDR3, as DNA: TGTGCCATCAGTGAGTCAACGGAAAGCACAGATACGCAGTATTTT.

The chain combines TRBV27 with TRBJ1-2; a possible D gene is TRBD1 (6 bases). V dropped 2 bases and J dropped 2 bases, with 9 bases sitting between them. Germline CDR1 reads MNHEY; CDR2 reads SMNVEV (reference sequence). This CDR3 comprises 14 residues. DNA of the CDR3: TGTGCCAGCAGTTTACGGCAGGGGAACTATGGCTACACCTTC. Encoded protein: CASSLRQGNYGYTF.

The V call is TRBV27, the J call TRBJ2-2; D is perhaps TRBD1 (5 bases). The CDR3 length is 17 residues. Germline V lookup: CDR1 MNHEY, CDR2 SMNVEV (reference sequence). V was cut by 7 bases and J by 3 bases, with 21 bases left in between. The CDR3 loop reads CASKAKPVRVHTGELFF. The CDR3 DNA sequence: TGTGCCAGCAAGGCCAAACCGGTCAGGGTACACACCGGGGAGCTGTTTTTT.

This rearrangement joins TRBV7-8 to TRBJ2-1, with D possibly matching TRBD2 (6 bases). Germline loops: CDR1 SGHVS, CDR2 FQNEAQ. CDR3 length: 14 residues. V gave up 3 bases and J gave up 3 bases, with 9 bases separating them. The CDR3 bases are TGTGCCAGCAGCTTTAGCGGAATCTACAATGAGCAGTTCTTC. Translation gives CASSFSGIYNEQFF.

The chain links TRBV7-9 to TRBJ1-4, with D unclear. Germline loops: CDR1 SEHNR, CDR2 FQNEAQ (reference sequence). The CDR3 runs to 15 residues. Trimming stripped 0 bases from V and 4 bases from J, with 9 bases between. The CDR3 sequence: CASSLAVQDNEKLFF. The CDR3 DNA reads TGTGCCAGCAGCTTAGCGGTCCAAGATAATGAAAAACTGTTTTTT.

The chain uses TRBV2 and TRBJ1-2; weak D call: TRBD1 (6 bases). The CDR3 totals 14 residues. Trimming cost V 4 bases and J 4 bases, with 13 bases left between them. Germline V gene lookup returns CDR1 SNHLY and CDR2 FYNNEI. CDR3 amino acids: CASSARTDSYGYTF. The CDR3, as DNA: TGTGCCAGCAGTGCCCGTACGGACAGCTATGGCTACACCTTC.

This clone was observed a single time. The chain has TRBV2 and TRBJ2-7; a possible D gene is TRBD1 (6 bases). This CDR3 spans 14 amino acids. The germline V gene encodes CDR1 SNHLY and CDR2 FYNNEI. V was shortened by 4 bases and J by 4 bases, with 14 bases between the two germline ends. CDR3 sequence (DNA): TGTGCCAGCAGTGTCATTACAGGGACATACGAGCAGTACTTC. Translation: CASSVITGTYEQYF.

CDR3: CAIAGGRDGTQYF. In nucleotides, the CDR3 is TGTGCCATCGCGGGGGGGCGGGACGGTACGCAGTATTTT. The V and J genes are TRBV10-3 and TRBJ2-3, with 9 bases fitting TRBD2. Germline V gene data show CDR1 as ENHRY and CDR2 as SYGVKD. There are 13 residues in the CDR3. The V gene end was trimmed by 8 bases and the J gene end by 8 bases; junction bases not matched to a gene: 8.

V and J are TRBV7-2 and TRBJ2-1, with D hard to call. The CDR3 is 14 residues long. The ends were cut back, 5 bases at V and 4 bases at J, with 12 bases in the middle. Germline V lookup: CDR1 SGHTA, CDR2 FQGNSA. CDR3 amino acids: CASSLPGRYNEQFF. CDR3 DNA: TGTGCCAGCAGCCTACCCGGACGGTACAATGAGCAGTTCTTC.

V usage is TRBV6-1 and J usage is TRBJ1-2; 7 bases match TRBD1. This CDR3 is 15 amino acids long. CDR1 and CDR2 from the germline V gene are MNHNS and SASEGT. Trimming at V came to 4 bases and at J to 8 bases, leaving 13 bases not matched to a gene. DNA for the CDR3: TGTGCCAGCAGTGCAGAGACAGGGATTCGTGAAGGCTACACCTTC. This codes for CASSAETGIREGYTF.

As DNA, the CDR3 is TGTGCCAGCAGCTCGGTCCCGACTTCCGTCTACGAGCAGTACGTC. It specifies CASSSVPTSVYEQYV. The chain has TRBV11-2 and TRBJ2-7; D is unclear. Looked up from germline, CDR1 is SGHAT and CDR2 is FQNNGV. Deletions cut 4 bases from V and 3 bases from J, with 16 bases between. The CDR3 length is 15 residues.

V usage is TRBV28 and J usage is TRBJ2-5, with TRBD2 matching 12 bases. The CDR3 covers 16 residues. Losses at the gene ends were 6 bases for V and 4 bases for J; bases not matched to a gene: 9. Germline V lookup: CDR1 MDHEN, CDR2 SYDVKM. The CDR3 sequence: CASSTRLAGARETQYF. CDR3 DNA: TGTGCCAGCAGCACCCGACTAGCGGGAGCGCGAGAGACCCAGTACTTC. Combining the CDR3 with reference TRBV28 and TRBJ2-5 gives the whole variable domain DVKVTQSSRYLVKRTGEKVFLECVQDMDHENMFWYRQDPGLGLRLIYFSYDVKMKEKGDIPEGYSVSREKKERFSLILESASTNQTSMYLCASSTRLAGARETQYFGPGTRLLVL.

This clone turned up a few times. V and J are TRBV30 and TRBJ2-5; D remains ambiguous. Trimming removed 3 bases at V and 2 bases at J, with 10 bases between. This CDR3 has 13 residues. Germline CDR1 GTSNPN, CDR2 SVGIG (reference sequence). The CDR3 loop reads CAWRRSAQETQYF. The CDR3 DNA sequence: TGTGCCTGGAGGCGGAGCGCGCAAGAGACCCAGTACTTC.

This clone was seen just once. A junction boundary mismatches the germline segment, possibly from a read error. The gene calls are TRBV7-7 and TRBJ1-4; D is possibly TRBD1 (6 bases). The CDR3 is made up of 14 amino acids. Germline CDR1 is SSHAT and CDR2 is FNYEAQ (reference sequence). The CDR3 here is CASSPTGLGEKLFF. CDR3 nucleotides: TGTGCTAGCAGCCCTACAGGGCTGGGGGAAAAACTGTTTTTT.

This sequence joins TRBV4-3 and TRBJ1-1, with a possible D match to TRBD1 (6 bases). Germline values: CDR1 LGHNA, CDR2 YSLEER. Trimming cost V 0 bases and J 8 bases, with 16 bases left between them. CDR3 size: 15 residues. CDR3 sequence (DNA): TGCGCCAGCAGCCAAGATAGGGGGGATGGTCGGGAAGCTTTCTTT. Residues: CASSQDRGDGREAFF.

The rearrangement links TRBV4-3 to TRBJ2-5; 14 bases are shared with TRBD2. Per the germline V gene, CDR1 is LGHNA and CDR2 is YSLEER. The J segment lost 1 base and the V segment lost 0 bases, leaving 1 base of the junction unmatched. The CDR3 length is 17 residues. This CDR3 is CASSQEGLAGVQETQYF. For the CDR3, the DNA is TGCGCCAGCAGCCAAGAGGGACTAGCGGGAGTCCAAGAGACCCAGTACTTC.

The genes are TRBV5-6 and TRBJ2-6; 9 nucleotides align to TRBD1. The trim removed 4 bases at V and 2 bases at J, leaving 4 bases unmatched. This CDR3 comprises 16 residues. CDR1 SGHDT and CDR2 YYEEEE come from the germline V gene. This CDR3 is CASSPDRGAGANVLTF. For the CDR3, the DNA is TGTGCCAGCAGCCCTGACAGGGGGGCTGGGGCCAACGTCCTGACTTTC.

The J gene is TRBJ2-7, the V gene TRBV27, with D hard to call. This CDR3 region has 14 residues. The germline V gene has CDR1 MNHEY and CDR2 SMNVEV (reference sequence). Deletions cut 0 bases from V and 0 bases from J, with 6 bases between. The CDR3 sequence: CASSLSWSSYEQYF. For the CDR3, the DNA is TGTGCCAGCAGTTTATCGTGGAGCTCCTACGAGCAGTACTTC.

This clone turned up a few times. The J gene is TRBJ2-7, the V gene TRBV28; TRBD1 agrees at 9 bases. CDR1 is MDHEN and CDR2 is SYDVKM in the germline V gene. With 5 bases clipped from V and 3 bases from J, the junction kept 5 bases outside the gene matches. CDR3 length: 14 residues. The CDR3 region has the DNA TGTGCCAGCAGTCCGGGACAGGGTGACTACGAGCAGTACTTC. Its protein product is CASSPGQGDYEQYF. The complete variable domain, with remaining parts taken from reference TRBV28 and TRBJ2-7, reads DVKVTQSSRYLVKRTGEKVFLECVQDMDHENMFWYRQDPGLGLRLIYFSYDVKMKEKGDIPEGYSVSREKKERFSLILESASTNQTSMYLCASSPGQGDYEQYFGPGTRLTVT.

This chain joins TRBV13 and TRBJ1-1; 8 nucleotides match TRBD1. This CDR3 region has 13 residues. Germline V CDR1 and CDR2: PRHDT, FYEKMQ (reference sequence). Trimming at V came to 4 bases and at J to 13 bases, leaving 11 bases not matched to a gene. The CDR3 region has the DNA TGTGCCAGCAGCTCCAGGGAAGGACAGGGTTTTTTCTTT. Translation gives CASSSREGQGFFF.

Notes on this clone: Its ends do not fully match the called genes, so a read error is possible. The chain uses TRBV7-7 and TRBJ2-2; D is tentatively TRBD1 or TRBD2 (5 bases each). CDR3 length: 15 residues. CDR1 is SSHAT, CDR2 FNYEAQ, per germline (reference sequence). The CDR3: CASSRDLANTGELFF. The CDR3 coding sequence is TGTGCTAGCAGCCGGGACCTCGCGAACACCGGGGAGCTGTTTTTT.